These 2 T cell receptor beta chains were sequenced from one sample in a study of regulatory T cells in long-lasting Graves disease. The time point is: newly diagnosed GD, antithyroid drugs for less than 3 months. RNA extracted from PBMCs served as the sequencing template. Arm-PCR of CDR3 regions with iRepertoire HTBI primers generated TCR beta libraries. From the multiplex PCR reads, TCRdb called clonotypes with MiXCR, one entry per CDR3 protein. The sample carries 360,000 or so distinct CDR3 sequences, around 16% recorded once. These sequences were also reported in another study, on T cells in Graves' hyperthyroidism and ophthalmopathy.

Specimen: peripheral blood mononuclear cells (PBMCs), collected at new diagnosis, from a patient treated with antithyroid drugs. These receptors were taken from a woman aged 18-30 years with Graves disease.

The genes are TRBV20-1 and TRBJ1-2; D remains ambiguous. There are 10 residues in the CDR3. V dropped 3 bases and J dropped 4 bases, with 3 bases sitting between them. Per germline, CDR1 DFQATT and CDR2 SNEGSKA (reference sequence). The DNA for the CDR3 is TGCAGTGCTAGTTCCTATGGCTACACCTTC. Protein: CSASSYGYTF.

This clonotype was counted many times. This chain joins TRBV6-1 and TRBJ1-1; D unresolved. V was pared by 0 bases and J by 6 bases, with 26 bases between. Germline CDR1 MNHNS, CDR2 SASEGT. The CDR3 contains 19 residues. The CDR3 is CASSEAMGSSPKPGAEAFF. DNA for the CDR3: TGTGCCAGCAGTGAAGCGATGGGCAGTAGTCCAAAGCCAGGCGCTGAAGCTTTCTTT.